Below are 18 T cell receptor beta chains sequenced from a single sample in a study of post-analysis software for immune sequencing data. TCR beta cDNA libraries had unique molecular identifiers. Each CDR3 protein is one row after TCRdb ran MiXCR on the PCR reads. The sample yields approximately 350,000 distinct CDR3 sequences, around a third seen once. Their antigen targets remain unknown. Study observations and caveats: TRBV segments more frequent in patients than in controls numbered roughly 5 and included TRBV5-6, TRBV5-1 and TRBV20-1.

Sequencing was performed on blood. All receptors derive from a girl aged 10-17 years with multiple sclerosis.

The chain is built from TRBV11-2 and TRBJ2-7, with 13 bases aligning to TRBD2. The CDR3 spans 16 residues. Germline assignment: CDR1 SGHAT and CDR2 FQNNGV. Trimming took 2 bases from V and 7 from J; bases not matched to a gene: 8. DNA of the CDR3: TGTGCCAGCAGCTTAACTAGCGGGGGGGCTCTGGATGAGCAGTACTTC. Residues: CASSLTSGGALDEQYF. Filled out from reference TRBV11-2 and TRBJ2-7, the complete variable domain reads EAGVAQSPRYKIIEKRQSVAFWCNPISGHATLYWYQQILGQGPKLLIQFQNNGVVDDSQLPKDRFSAERLKGVDSTLKIQPAKLEDSAVYLCASSLTSGGALDEQYFGPGTRLTVT.

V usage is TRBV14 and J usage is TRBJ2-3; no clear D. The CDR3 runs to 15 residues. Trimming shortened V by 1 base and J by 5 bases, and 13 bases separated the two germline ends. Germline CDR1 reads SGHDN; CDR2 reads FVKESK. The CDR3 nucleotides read TGTGCCAGCAGCCAAGGCCGGGTATGGGGAGATACGCAGTATTTT. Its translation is CASSQGRVWGDTQYF.

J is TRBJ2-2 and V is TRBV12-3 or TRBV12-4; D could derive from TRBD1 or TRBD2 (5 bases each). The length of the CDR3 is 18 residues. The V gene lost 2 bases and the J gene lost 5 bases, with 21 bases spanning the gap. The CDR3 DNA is TGTGCCAGCAGTTTACTCATTGAGGGGTCAGGGCCGACCGGGGAGCTGTTTTTT. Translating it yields CASSLLIEGSGPTGELFF.

The CDR3 reads CASSRRQFFEAFF. CDR3 nucleotide sequence: TGTGCCAGTAGTAGAAGACAGTTTTTCGAAGCTTTCTTT. J is TRBJ1-1 and V is TRBV19, with D maybe TRBD1 (5 bases). This CDR3 is built from 13 residues. The V end lost 4 bases, the J end lost 8 bases, and 14 bases lay between the germline ends. Germline CDR1 reads LNHDA; CDR2 reads SQIVND (reference sequence). Together with reference TRBV19 and TRBJ1-1, the CDR3 gives the full variable domain: DGGITQSPKYLFRKEGQNVTLSCEQNLNHDAMYWYRQDPGQGLRLIYYSQIVNDFQKGDIAEGYSVSREKKESFPLTVTSAQKNPTAFYLCASSRRQFFEAFFGQGTRLTVV.

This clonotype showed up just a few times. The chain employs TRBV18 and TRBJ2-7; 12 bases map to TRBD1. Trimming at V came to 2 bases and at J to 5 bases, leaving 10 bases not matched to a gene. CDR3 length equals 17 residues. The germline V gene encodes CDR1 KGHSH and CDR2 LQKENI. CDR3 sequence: CASSPTAGQGALNEQYF. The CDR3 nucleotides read TGTGCCAGCTCACCAACTGCGGGACAGGGGGCTTTAAACGAGCAGTACTTC.

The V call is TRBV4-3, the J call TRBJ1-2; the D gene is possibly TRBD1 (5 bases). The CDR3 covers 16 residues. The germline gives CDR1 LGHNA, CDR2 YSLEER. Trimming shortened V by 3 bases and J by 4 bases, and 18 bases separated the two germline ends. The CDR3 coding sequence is TGCGCCAGCAGCCAGTACCGCCGGGGGGTTCCCTATGGCTACACCTTC. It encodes CASSQYRRGVPYGYTF.

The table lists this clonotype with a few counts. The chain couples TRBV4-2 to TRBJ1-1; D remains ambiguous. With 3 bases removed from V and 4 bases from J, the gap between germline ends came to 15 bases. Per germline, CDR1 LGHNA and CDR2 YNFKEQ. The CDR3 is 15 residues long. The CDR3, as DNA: TGTGCCAGCAGCCACAATAATGGGCGGGGCACTGAAGCTTTCTTT. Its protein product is CASSHNNGRGTEAFF.

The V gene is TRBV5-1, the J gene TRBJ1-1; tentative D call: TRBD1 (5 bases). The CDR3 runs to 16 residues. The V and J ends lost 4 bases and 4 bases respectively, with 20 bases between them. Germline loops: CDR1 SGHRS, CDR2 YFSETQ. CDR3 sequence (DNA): TGCGCCAGCAGCCAAAACCCGGGACCGGCGGCCACTGAAGCTTTCTTT. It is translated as CASSQNPGPAATEAFF.

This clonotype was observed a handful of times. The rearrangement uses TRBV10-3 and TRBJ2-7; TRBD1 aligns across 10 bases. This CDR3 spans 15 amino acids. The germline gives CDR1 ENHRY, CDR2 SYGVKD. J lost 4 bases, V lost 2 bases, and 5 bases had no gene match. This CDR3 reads CAISEPGQGGYEQYF. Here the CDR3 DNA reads TGTGCCATCAGTGAGCCAGGACAGGGGGGTTACGAGCAGTACTTC.

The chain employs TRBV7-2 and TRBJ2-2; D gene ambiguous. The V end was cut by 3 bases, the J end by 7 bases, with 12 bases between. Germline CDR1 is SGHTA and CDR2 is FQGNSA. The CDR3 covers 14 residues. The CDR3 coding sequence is TGTGCCAGCAGCTTCTTTCGGGCAGACGGGGAGCTGTTTTTT. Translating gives CASSFFRADGELFF.

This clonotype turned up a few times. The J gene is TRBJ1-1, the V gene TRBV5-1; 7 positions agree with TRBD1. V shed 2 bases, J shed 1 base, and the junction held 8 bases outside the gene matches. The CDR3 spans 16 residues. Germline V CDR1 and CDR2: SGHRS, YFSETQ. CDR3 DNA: TGCGCCAGCAGCTTTCGACAGGGACTCCCGAACACTGAAGCTTTCTTT. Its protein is CASSFRQGLPNTEAFF.

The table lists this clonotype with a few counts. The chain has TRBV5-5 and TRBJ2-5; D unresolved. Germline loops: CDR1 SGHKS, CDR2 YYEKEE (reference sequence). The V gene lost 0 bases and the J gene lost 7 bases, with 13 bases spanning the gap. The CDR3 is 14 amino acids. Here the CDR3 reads CASSLEGDTGTQYF. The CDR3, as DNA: TGTGCCAGCAGCTTGGAGGGTGACACGGGGACCCAGTACTTC. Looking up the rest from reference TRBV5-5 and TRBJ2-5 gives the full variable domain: DAGVTQSPTHLIKTRGQQVTLRCSPISGHKSVSWYQQVLGQGPQFIFQYYEKEERGRGNFPDRFSARQFPNYSSELNVNALLLGDSALYLCASSLEGDTGTQYFGPGTRLLVL.

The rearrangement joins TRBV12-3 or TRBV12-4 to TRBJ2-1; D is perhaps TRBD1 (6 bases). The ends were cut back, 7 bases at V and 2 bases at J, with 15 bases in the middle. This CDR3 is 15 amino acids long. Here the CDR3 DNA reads TGTGCCAGCACTACCGACAGGAGGCCCTACAATGAGCAGTTCTTC. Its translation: CASTTDRRPYNEQFF.

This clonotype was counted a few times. CDR3 nucleotides: TGTGCCAGCAGTTACGAAGAGGGGCAGTTCTTC. It yields the protein CASSYEEGQFF. The chain combines TRBV6-5 with TRBJ2-1, with TRBD2 as a possible D gene (5 bases). The CDR3 consists of 11 residues. The germline gives CDR1 MNHEY, CDR2 SVGAGI. Deletions cut 2 bases from V and 12 bases from J, with 8 bases between.

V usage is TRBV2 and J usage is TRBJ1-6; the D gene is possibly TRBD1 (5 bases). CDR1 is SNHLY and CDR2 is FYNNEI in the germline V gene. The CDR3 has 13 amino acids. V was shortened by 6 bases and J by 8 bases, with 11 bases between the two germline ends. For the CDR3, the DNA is TGTGCCAGCAGCGAGACAGTAGATTCACCCCTCCACTTT. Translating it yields CASSETVDSPLHF.

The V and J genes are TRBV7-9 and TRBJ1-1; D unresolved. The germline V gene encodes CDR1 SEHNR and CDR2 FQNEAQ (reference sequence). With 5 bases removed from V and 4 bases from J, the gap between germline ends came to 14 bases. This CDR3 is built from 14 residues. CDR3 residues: CASSALQGTTEAFF. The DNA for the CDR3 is TGTGCCAGCAGCGCACTACAAGGCACCACTGAAGCTTTCTTT.

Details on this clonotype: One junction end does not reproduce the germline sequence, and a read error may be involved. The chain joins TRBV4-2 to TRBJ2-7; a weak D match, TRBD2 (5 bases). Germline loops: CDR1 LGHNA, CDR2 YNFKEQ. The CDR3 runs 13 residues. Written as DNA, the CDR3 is TGTGCCAGCAGCCACGAGGGTTCCTACGGGCAGTACTTC. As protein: CASSHEGSYGQYF.

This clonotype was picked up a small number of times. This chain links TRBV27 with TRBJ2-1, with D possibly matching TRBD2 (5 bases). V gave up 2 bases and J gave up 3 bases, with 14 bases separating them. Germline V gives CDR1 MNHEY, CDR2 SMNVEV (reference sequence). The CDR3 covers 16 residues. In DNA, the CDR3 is TGTGCCAGCAGTTTAGGAGGCGGGCTGGGCTACAATGAGCAGTTCTTC. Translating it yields CASSLGGGLGYNEQFF.